This is a list of T cell receptor beta chains from one sample in a study of monozygotic twins with inflammatory bowel disease. TCRdb re-called the 5' RACE reads, yielding one record per CDR3 amino acid sequence without DNA. Recorded here are about 350,000 distinct CDR3 sequences; the top ten clones represent around 2%. Sequencing used blood. These receptors were taken from a human donor with ulcerative colitis or Crohn's disease, or a healthy co-twin of an affected twin (not recorded which). Each CDR3 is given with its conserved first and last residue. Fields, in order: J gene, V gene, CDR3 length, CDR3 protein.

>TRBJ2-5|TRBV28|15
CASSPYRDRAETQYF
>TRBJ2-5|TRBV29-1|16
CSVEGIKTGYQETQYF
>TRBJ2-2|TRBV4-2|16
CASSQVASGVTGELFF
>TRBJ1-5|TRBV7-8|14
CASNPTRTGQPQHF
>TRBJ1-5|TRBV29-1|14
CSVALGGGNQPQHF
>TRBJ1-5|TRBV12-3/TRBV12-4|15
CASSLSILGSQPQHF
>TRBJ2-5|TRBV19|14
CASSISTVQETQYF
>TRBJ1-3|TRBV5-1|15
CASSSSGTDGNTIYF
>TRBJ2-3|TRBV5-1|15
CASSRDRQGLDAQYF
>TRBJ2-2|TRBV9|16
CASSVEGGLNTGELFF
>TRBJ2-7|TRBV25-1|14
CASSEGGGPSEQYF